A selection of T cell receptor beta chains follows, all from one sample in a study of early T cells in non-severe SARS-CoV-2 infection. Via MiXCR, TCRdb re-called the 5' RACE reads, giving one row per CDR3 protein. Of about 44,000 distinct CDR3 sequences listed, 12% are singletons. The sequenced sample was whole blood. The receptors derive from an adult who was a healthcare worker with PCR-confirmed SARS-CoV-2 infection or an uninfected control (not recorded which). CDR3s include the opening cysteine and the closing phenylalanine or tryptophan. D genes are given only for firm matches. A row's size may be missing; if present it is once, few, many or a size class.

clone size: few
J gene: TRBJ2-7
V gene: TRBV20-1
D gene: TRBD2
CDR3 DNA: TGCAGTGCCCCTGGGGCTAGCGGGATGGTTTACGAGCAGTACTTC
CDR3 protein: CSAPGASGMVYEQYF

clone size: many
J gene: TRBJ1-6
V gene: TRBV19
D gene: NA
CDR3 DNA: TGTGCCAGTAGTATACACCAGGGTGGATCCTATAATTCACCCCTCCACTTT
CDR3 protein: CASSIHQGGSYNSPLHF

clone size: many
J gene: TRBJ2-5
V gene: TRBV7-3
D gene: NA
CDR3 DNA: TGTGCCAGCAGCTTATTAGGTGGGGGAGAGACCCAGTACTTC
CDR3 protein: CASSLLGGGETQYF

clone size: NA
J gene: TRBJ1-1
V gene: TRBV12-3/TRBV12-4
D gene: NA
CDR3 DNA: TGTGCCAGCAGTTTAGGACCGCTACTTTCCGAAGCTTTCTTT
CDR3 protein: CASSLGPLLSEAFF

clone size: NA
J gene: TRBJ2-1
V gene: TRBV7-3
D gene: TRBD2
CDR3 DNA: TGTGCCAGCAGCCTAGCGGGAGGGCGTTATGAGCAGTTCTTC
CDR3 protein: CASSLAGGRYEQFF

clone size: NA
J gene: TRBJ2-1
V gene: TRBV5-1
D gene: TRBD2
CDR3 DNA: TGCGCCAGCAGCTTACGGACCAGCGGGAAGAGAGGTGAGCAGTTCTTC
CDR3 protein: CASSLRTSGKRGEQFF

clone size: many
J gene: TRBJ2-7
V gene: TRBV7-2
D gene: NA
CDR3 DNA: TGTGCCAGCAGCCGCGACAGCCTCGGTGGGAGGGAGCAGTACTTC
CDR3 protein: CASSRDSLGGREQYF

clone size: NA
J gene: TRBJ1-3
V gene: TRBV12-3/TRBV12-4
D gene: TRBD1
CDR3 DNA: TGTGCCAGCAGGGGACAGGGTTTCTCTGGAAACACCATATATTTT
CDR3 protein: CASRGQGFSGNTIYF

clone size: few
J gene: TRBJ2-7
V gene: TRBV6-2/TRBV6-3
D gene: NA
CDR3 DNA: TGTGCCAGCAGTACACGAGGGACCTCCTACGAGCAGTACTTC
CDR3 protein: CASSTRGTSYEQYF

clone size: many
J gene: TRBJ2-1
V gene: TRBV12-3/TRBV12-4
D gene: NA
CDR3 DNA: TGTGCCAGCAGGACAGGTTATCACTCCTACAATGAGCAGTTCTTC
CDR3 protein: CASRTGYHSYNEQFF